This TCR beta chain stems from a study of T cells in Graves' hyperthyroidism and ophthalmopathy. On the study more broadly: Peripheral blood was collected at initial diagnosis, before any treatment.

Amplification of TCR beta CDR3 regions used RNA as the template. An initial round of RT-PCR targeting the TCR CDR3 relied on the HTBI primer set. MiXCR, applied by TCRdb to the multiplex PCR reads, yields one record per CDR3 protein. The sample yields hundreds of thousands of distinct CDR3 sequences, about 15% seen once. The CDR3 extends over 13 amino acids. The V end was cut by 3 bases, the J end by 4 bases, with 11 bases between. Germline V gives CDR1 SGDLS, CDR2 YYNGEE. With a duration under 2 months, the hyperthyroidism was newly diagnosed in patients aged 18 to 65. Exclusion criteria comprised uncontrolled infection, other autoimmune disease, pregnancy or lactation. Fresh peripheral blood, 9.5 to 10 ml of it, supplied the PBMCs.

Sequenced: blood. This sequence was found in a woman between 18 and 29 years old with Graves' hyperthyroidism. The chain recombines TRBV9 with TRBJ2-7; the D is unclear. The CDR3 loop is CASSAGDGYEQYF. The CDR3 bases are TGTGCCAGCAGCGCTGGAGACGGATACGAGCAGTACTTC.